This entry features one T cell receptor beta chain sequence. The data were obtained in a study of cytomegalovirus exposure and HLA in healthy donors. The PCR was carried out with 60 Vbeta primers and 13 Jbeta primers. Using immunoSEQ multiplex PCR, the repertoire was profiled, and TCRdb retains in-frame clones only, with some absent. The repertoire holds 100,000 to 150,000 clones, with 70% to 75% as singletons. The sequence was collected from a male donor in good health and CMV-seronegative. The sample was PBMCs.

CDR3 loop: CASSTGLEQYF. The CDR3 DNA reads TGTGCCAGCAGCACAGGGCTCGAGCAGTACTTC. V usage is TRBV6-5 and J usage is TRBJ2-7, with D maybe TRBD1 (6 bases). CDR3 size: 11 residues. Trimming took 6 bases from V and 6 from J, leaving 9 bases between them. Per the germline V gene, CDR1 is MNHEY and CDR2 is SVGAGI.